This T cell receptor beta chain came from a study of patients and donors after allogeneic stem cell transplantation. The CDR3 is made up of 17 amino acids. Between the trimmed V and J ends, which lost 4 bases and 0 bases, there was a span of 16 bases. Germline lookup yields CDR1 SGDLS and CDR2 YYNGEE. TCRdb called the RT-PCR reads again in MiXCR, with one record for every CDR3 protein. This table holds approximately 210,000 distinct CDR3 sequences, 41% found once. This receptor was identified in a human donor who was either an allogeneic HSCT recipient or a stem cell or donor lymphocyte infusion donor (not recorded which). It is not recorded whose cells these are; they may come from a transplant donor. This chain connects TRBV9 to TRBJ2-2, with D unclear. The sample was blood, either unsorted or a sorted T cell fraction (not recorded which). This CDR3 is CASSPSPYGTNTGELFF. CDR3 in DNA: TGTGCCAGCAGCCCTTCTCCGTACGGTACGAACACCGGGGAGCTGTTTTTT.